The 16 T cell receptor beta chains given below trace back to one sample, sequenced in a study of T cells in Graves' hyperthyroidism and ophthalmopathy. TCR beta CDR3 regions were amplified from RNA transcripts. The primer set for the first-round RT-PCR of the TCR CDR3 was HTBI. TCRdb independently ran MiXCR on the multiplex PCR reads; one entry per CDR3 protein. The data hold 390,000 or so distinct CDR3 sequences, with roughly 14% observed a single time. Sequencing was performed on blood. The receptors originated from a man between 18 and 35 years old with Graves' ophthalmopathy.

This clonotype was found many times. The chain couples TRBV15 to TRBJ2-1, with 8 nucleotides matching TRBD2. The CDR3 covers 17 residues. Looked up from germline, CDR1 is LNHNV and CDR2 is YYDKDF (reference sequence). The J segment lost 2 bases and the V segment lost 9 bases, leaving 15 bases of the junction unmatched. CDR3 bases: TGTGCCACTGAACGAATCCTAACTAGCGGTACCTACAATGAGCAGTTCTTC. This sequence encodes CATERILTSGTYNEQFF.

In its sample, this clonotype was seen many times. This CDR3 reads CASSPSVTFRGYTF. The CDR3 DNA reads as TGTGCCAGCAGCCCGAGTGTTACGTTTCGTGGCTACACCTTC. V gene TRBV12-3 or TRBV12-4 combines with J gene TRBJ1-2; D is ambiguous. The V and J ends lost 6 bases and 7 bases respectively, with 18 bases between them. The CDR3 length is 14 residues.

This chain links TRBV11-2 with TRBJ2-4, with 12 positions matching TRBD1. Per the germline V gene, CDR1 is SGHAT and CDR2 is FQNNGV. Losses at the gene ends were 6 bases for V and 5 bases for J; bases not matched to a gene: 8. The CDR3 is made up of 16 amino acids. This CDR3 is CASSSGTGGRENIQYF. The DNA for the CDR3 is TGTGCCAGCAGTTCCGGGACAGGGGGCAGGGAAAACATTCAGTACTTC.

This clonotype showed up many times. The chain is built from TRBV6-1 and TRBJ2-1, with 7 nucleotides matching TRBD1. The CDR3 totals 11 residues. The V gene's germline CDR1 is MNHNS and CDR2 SASEGT. Losses at the gene ends were 10 bases for V and 7 bases for J; bases not matched to a gene: 4. The CDR3 coding sequence is TGTGCCACCTCCAGGGGGAATGAGCAGTTCTTC. Its translation is CATSRGNEQFF.

This clonotype was counted many times. This chain connects TRBV7-9 to TRBJ1-5, with D tentatively TRBD1 (5 bases). Germline loops: CDR1 SEHNR, CDR2 FQNEAQ (reference sequence). This CDR3 is 14 amino acids long. The V end was cut by 10 bases, the J end by 5 bases, with 18 bases between. CDR3 in DNA: TGTGCCACCTCAAGTCCCGGGACCGATCAGCCCCAGCATTTT. Translating gives CATSSPGTDQPQHF.

The V call is TRBV15, the J call TRBJ1-3; D is undetermined. This CDR3 has 18 amino acids. Trimming removed 0 bases from V and 4 bases from J, with 19 bases in between. Germline values: CDR1 LNHNV, CDR2 YYDKDF (reference sequence). The CDR3 DNA is TGTGCCACCAGCAGAGATGCGTCGGCGTCCCTTATCGGAAACACCATATATTTT. Translated: CATSRDASASLIGNTIYF.

The chain links TRBV19 to TRBJ2-1, with 13 bases aligning to TRBD2. V trimming: 7 bases; J trimming: 8 bases; junction bases outside the gene matches: 5. The CDR3 covers 14 residues. Per germline, CDR1 LNHDA and CDR2 SQIVND (reference sequence). CDR3 protein: CASTGTSGMDEQFF. The CDR3 DNA follows: TGTGCCAGTACCGGGACTAGCGGGATGGATGAGCAGTTCTTC.

This clonotype was seen many times. The genes are TRBV12-5 and TRBJ1-1, with D maybe TRBD1 (6 bases). Trimming left V 2 bases short and J 2 bases short, with 12 bases between. The CDR3 is 15 amino acids. The germline V gene has CDR1 LGHNT and CDR2 FRNRAP. CDR3 DNA sequence: TGTGCTAGTGGTTTGCTCGGACAGCTAAACACTGAAGCTTTCTTT. This sequence encodes CASGLLGQLNTEAFF.

The chain combines TRBV5-1 with TRBJ1-6, with unresolved D. Germline CDR1 is SGHRS and CDR2 is YFSETQ. The germline V and J ends were trimmed by 4 bases and 0 bases, with 8 bases remaining between them. The CDR3 sequence is 15 residues long. The CDR3 sequence: CASSPASSYNSPLHF. The CDR3, as DNA: TGCGCCAGCAGCCCTGCCAGCTCCTATAATTCACCCCTCCACTTT.

The sample holds many counts of this clonotype. V gene TRBV27 combines with J gene TRBJ2-7; D is ambiguous. The CDR3 consists of 16 residues. V was trimmed by 5 bases and J by 0 bases, leaving 17 bases between them. Germline assignment: CDR1 MNHEY and CDR2 SMNVEV (reference sequence). The CDR3, as DNA: TGTGCCAGCAGTACCACCTCTAGGTGGGGCTCCTACGAGCAGTACTTC. It is translated as CASSTTSRWGSYEQYF.

Details on this clonotype: A much larger clone lies one base from this, so it may be a read error. J is TRBJ1-1 and V is TRBV11-3; maybe TRBD1 (5 bases). This CDR3 has 13 amino acids. The V and J ends lost 5 bases and 2 bases respectively, with 9 bases between them. Per germline, CDR1 SGHNT and CDR2 YENEEA. CDR3 DNA: TGTGCCAGCAGCACCCGGGACAACACTGAAGCTTTCTTT. Its translation is CASSTRDNTEAFF.

This clonotype was detected many times. V is TRBV24-1 and J is TRBJ2-7, with 7 bases that match TRBD2. CDR1 and CDR2 (germline): KGHDR, SFDVKD. The CDR3 spans 13 residues. V gave up 5 bases and J gave up 6 bases; unmatched junction bases: 6. CDR3 nucleotides: TGTGCCACCAGTGTATCGGGGGGACGCGAGCAGTACTTC. As protein: CATSVSGGREQYF.

This clonotype was recorded many times. The chain recombines TRBV18 with TRBJ1-5; 8 bases align to TRBD1. CDR1 and CDR2 (germline): KGHSH, LQKENI. V trimming: 4 bases; J trimming: 4 bases; junction bases outside the gene matches: 12. This CDR3 contains 17 residues. DNA for the CDR3: TGTGCCAGCTCACGCCGGGATCAGGGGGCGCGTAATCAGCCCCAGCATTTT. Protein sequence: CASSRRDQGARNQPQHF.

Many counts were recorded for this clonotype. The chain links TRBV9 to TRBJ2-2, with D possibly being TRBD1 or TRBD2 (5 bases each). CDR1 is SGDLS, CDR2 YYNGEE, per germline. The CDR3 totals 15 residues. Trimming left V 0 bases short and J 2 bases short, with 8 bases between. The CDR3 here is CASSVGGTNTGELFF. The CDR3 bases are TGTGCCAGCAGCGTAGGGGGGACCAACACCGGGGAGCTGTTTTTT.

Many counts were recorded for this clonotype. V gene TRBV29-1 combines with J gene TRBJ2-2, with D uncertain. Germline CDR1 reads SQVTM; CDR2 reads ANQGSEA. The CDR3 totals 13 residues. V dropped 2 bases and J dropped 0 bases, with 4 bases sitting between them. The CDR3 region is CSVEWSNTGELFF. The CDR3 DNA reads as TGCAGCGTTGAATGGTCGAACACCGGGGAGCTGTTTTTT.

This clonotype was seen ten or more times. This chain connects TRBV11-2 to TRBJ1-2, with D maybe TRBD1 (6 bases). Trimming shortened V by 5 bases and J by 4 bases, and 14 bases separated the two germline ends. Germline CDR1 SGHAT, CDR2 FQNNGV. This CDR3 has 14 amino acids. The CDR3 DNA reads as TGTGCCAGCAGCCACGCAGGGGCTCGCTATGGCTACACCTTC. Its translation is CASSHAGARYGYTF.